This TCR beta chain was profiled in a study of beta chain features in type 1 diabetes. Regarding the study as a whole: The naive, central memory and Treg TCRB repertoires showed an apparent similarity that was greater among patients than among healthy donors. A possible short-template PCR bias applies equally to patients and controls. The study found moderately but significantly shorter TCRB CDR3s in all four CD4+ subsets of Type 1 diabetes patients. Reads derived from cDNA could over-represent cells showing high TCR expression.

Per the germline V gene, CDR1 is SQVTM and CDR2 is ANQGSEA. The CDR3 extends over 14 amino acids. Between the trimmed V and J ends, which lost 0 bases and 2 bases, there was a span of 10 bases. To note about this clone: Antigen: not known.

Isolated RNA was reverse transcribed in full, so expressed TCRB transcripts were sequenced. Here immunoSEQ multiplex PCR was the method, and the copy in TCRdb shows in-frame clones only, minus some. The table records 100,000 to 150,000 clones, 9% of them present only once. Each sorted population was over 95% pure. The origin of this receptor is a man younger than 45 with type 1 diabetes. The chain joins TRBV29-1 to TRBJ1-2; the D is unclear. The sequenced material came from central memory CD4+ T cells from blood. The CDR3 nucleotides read TGCAGCGTTGAAGATCTAGACGGCAACTATGGCTACACCTTC. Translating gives CSVEDLDGNYGYTF.